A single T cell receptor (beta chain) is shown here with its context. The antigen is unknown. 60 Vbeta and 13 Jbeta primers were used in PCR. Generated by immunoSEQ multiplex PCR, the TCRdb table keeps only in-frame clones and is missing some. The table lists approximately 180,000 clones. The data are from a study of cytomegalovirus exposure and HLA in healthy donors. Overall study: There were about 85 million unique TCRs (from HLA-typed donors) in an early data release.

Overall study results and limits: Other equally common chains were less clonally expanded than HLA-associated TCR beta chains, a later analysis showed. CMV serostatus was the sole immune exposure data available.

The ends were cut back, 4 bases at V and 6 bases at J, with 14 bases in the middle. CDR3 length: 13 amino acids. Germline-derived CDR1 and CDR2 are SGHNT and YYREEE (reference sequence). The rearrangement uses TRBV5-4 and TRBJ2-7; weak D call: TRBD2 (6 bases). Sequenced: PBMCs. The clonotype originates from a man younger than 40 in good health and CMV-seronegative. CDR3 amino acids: CASSRGTGGEQYF. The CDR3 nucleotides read TGTGCCAGCAGCCGGGGCACCGGGGGCGAGCAGTACTTC.